The rows below give T cell receptor beta chains drawn from one sample of a study of T cell responses to AZD1222 COVID-19 vaccine. Generated by immunoSEQ multiplex PCR, the TCRdb table keeps only in-frame clones and is missing some. This table has approximately 140,000 clones, 75% to 95% appearing once. The source material was peripheral blood, sampled 28 days after the second AZD1222 dose. These receptors all stem from an adult who received the AZD1222 COVID-19 vaccine. CDR3s leave out the opening cysteine and the closing phenylalanine or tryptophan.

v_gene	j_gene	CDR3aa
TRBV14	TRBJ1-1	ASSQVGHTEAF
TRBV2	TRBJ2-5	ASSEAQGNQETQY
TRBV20-1	TRBJ2-7	RVAGGEEQY
TRBV7-2	TRBJ2-5	ASSLGPGGPMETQY
TRBV4-2	TRBJ1-2	ASSQDRQVYGYT
TRBV5-1	TRBJ1-5	ASSITGYQPQH
TRBV3-1/TRBV3-2	TRBJ2-4	ASSERSGRYIQY
TRBV21-1	TRBJ1-1	ASSKLRGQGRFEAF
TRBV5-1	TRBJ1-2	ASSLAGIYGYT
TRBV5-5	TRBJ2-1	ASSLAAVPSYNEQF
TRBV6-1	TRBJ2-5	ASSEMVEKETQY
TRBV2	TRBJ1-6	ASRDRVSNSPLH
TRBV2	TRBJ1-5	ASSTSGGIGQPQH
TRBV27	TRBJ1-4	ASSPRRFDEKLF
TRBV20-1	TRBJ2-7	SARDLYEQY
TRBV18	TRBJ2-7	ATTDRDSYEQY
TRBV7-2	TRBJ2-7	ASSPYSLDEQY
TRBV27	TRBJ1-1	ASSPWTDMNTEAF
TRBV5-6	TRBJ1-1	ASSLEKGATEAF
TRBV9	TRBJ2-7	ASSGLAGEQY
TRBV7-9	TRBJ2-5	ASSQDRGFSETQY
TRBV25-1	TRBJ2-1	ASSPALVRYNEQF
TRBV29-1	TRBJ1-2	SVEGQDLTAYGYT
TRBV27	TRBJ1-5	ASSLRGRRNQPQH
TRBV25-1	TRBJ2-7	ATSEGGIYEQY
TRBV15	TRBJ2-7	ATSRDRDSYEQY
TRBV7-8	TRBJ2-3	ASSLGQHTYTDTQY
TRBV16	TRBJ2-1	ASSLRASGRAGDEQF
TRBV6-5	TRBJ2-3	ASRKRISTDTQY